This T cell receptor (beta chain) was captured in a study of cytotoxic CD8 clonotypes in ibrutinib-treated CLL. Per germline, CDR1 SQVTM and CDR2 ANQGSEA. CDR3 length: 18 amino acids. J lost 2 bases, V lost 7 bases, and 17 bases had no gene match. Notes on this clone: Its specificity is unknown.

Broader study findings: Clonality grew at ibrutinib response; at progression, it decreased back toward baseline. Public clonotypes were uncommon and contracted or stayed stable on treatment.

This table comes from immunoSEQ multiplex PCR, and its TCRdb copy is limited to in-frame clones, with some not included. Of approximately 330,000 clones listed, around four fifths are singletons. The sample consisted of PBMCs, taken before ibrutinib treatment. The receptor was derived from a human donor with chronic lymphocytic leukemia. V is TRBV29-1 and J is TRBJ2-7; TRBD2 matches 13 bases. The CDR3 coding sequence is TGCAGCGGGAAAAGGGACCGATGGACTAGCGGGAGTCCCTACGAGCAGTACTTC. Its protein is CSGKRDRWTSGSPYEQYF.